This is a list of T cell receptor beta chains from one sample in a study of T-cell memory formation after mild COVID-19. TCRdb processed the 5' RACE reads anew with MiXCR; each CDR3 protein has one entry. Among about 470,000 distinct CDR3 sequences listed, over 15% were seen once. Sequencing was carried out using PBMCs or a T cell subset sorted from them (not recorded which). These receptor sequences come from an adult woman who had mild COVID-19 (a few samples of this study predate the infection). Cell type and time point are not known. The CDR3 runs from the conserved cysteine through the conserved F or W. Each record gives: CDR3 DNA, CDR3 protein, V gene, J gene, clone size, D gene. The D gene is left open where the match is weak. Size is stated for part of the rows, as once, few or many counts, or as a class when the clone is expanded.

TGCAGTGCTAGCGATAGCGGATCGAAGTTCACTAGCACAGATACGCAGTATTTT,CSASDSGSKFTSTDTQYF,TRBV20-1,TRBJ2-3,few,-
TGTGCCAGCAGTTTTTTGGGACTGGGGACTACAGATACGCAGTATTTT,CASSFLGLGTTDTQYF,TRBV27,TRBJ2-3,-,-
TGTGCCAGCAGTCCACAGGGGGTTCTCAGAAACACCATATATTTT,CASSPQGVLRNTIYF,TRBV6-6,TRBJ1-3,-,TRBD1
TGTGCCAGCAGTATGCACCGGGACTACGAGCAGTACTTC,CASSMHRDYEQYF,TRBV12-3/TRBV12-4,TRBJ2-7,few,-
TGTGCCAGCAGCTATGATACCGACGAGCAGTACTTC,CASSYDTDEQYF,TRBV7-9,TRBJ2-7,-,-
TGTGCCAGCAGTCCCATTCGCAGGGGCCCAAGTTCACCCCTCCACTTT,CASSPIRRGPSSPLHF,TRBV6-5,TRBJ1-6,-,-
TGTGCCTGGAGGTTTGGGGTTGTTAAGTCTGGCTACACCTTC,CAWRFGVVKSGYTF,TRBV30,TRBJ1-2,few,-
TGCGCCAGCAGCTTCGGACTAGAGCCAGATACGCAGTATTTT,CASSFGLEPDTQYF,TRBV5-1,TRBJ2-3,-,TRBD2
TGTGCCAGCAGTTATCGGGCTGAACCGGCGTACAATGAGCAGTTCTTC,CASSYRAEPAYNEQFF,TRBV6-5,TRBJ2-1,-,-
TGTGCCAGCAGCTTAGCCCGGGACAATCCTACCTACGAGCAGTACTTC,CASSLARDNPTYEQYF,TRBV7-8,TRBJ2-7,-,-
TGTGCCAGCTCGCCTGTTAGCGGGAGGTACAATGAGCAGTTCTTC,CASSPVSGRYNEQFF,TRBV18,TRBJ2-1,few,TRBD2
TGTGCCAGCGCATCGCGCCGAGGGCAGGGAAATTCACCCCTCCACTTT,CASASRRGQGNSPLHF,TRBV12-3/TRBV12-4,TRBJ1-6,many,-
TGTGCCAGCAGCCCTCAGGGGCGGCCCTCCGGATACGAGCAGTACTTC,CASSPQGRPSGYEQYF,TRBV5-6,TRBJ2-7,-,-
TGCGCCAGCAGGAGGACAGGGAAAGAAAAACTGTTTTTT,CASRRTGKEKLFF,TRBV4-3,TRBJ1-4,-,TRBD1
TGTGCCAGCAGCCCCGCCGGGACAGGCTACGAGCAGTACTTC,CASSPAGTGYEQYF,TRBV7-9,TRBJ2-7,many,TRBD1
TGCAGTGCTAGTTCCGGGGGCAATTACGAGCAGTACTTC,CSASSGGNYEQYF,TRBV20-1,TRBJ2-7,few,-
TGTGCCACCAGAAGTCAAGGACGCACCGGCTCTGAAGCTTTCTTT,CATRSQGRTGSEAFF,TRBV10-3,TRBJ1-1,few,-
TGTGCCAGCAGCGTCGGGCACCTGAGGGAGCAGTACTTC,CASSVGHLREQYF,TRBV3-1,TRBJ2-7,-,-
TGCGCCAGCAGCCCTGACAGGGGGAATGGCTACACCTTC,CASSPDRGNGYTF,TRBV4-1,TRBJ1-2,-,TRBD1
TGTGCCAGCAGACTAGCGGAGAACACCGGGGAGCTGTTTTTT,CASRLAENTGELFF,TRBV12-3/TRBV12-4,TRBJ2-2,few,TRBD2
TGTGCCAGCAGCCCCGACAGCTACAATGAGCAGTTCTTC,CASSPDSYNEQFF,TRBV7-3,TRBJ2-1,many,-
TGTGCCAGCAGCCCCGCCGGCCTCAATCAGCCCCAGCATTTT,CASSPAGLNQPQHF,TRBV12-3/TRBV12-4,TRBJ1-5,-,-
TGTGCCAGCAGCTTAGGTTGGGGGGGGGACGAGCAGTACTTC,CASSLGWGGDEQYF,TRBV7-9,TRBJ2-7,few,TRBD2
TGTGCCAGCAGTGACCTCAGGGGGCAGTACACTGAAGCTTTCTTT,CASSDLRGQYTEAFF,TRBV2,TRBJ1-1,many,TRBD1
TGTGCCAGCAGTTGGGGGCCAGGCCCAAACTATGGCTACACCTTC,CASSWGPGPNYGYTF,TRBV5-4,TRBJ1-2,-,-
TGCAGTGCTAAGCCCGGGCAGAGCTCCTACGAGCAGTACTTC,CSAKPGQSSYEQYF,TRBV20-1,TRBJ2-7,few,-
TGTGCCAGCAGTTCAGCCCAGTTGGGGGACTACAATGAGCAGTTCTTC,CASSSAQLGDYNEQFF,TRBV6-2/TRBV6-3,TRBJ2-1,few,-
TGTGCCAGCTCACCAATTCAGACAGGGAGTTCCACAGATACGCAGTATTTT,CASSPIQTGSSTDTQYF,TRBV18,TRBJ2-3,-,TRBD1
TGTGCCACCAGCAGAGAAACCGCCTATGGCTACACCTTC,CATSRETAYGYTF,TRBV15,TRBJ1-2,few,-
TGTGCCAGCGGCCGGGACAGGGGAAGGTACGAGCAGTACTTC,CASGRDRGRYEQYF,TRBV6-5,TRBJ2-7,-,TRBD1
TGCAGTGCTAGACAATTACAGGGTCCTGAAGCCTATGGCTACACCTTC,CSARQLQGPEAYGYTF,TRBV20-1,TRBJ1-2,-,-
TGCAGTGCTAGTGGGAGGCTCCAGGGGAGGCAAGAGACCCAGTACTTC,CSASGRLQGRQETQYF,TRBV20-1,TRBJ2-5,-,-
TGTGCCAGCAGCTTAGCGCCGACAGGGCTAGAGACCCAGTACTTC,CASSLAPTGLETQYF,TRBV7-8,TRBJ2-5,few,TRBD1
TGTGCCAGCAGTTTAGACCACTACCGGGACAGCTACGAGCAGTACTTC,CASSLDHYRDSYEQYF,TRBV12-3/TRBV12-4,TRBJ2-7,-,TRBD1
TGTGCCAGCAGTGACTCGGCTAGCGGATACAATGAGCAGTTCTTC,CASSDSASGYNEQFF,TRBV6-4,TRBJ2-1,many,TRBD2
TGTGCCAGCAGCCCCGACAGGGAGCGCTACGAGCAGTACTTC,CASSPDRERYEQYF,TRBV6-1,TRBJ2-7,once,TRBD1
TGTGCCAGCAGCCAAGATATTGGGGGACAGAACACCGGGGAGCTGTTTTTT,CASSQDIGGQNTGELFF,TRBV4-2,TRBJ2-2,-,-
TGTGCCAGCAGCTTAGGTAGCGGGCGCTCCAATGAGCAGTTCTTC,CASSLGSGRSNEQFF,TRBV11-3,TRBJ2-1,-,TRBD2
TGTGCCAGTAGTATGGAGGCCGGTTGGGAGCAGTTCTTC,CASSMEAGWEQFF,TRBV19,TRBJ2-1,-,-
TGCGCCAGCACCGGAGGACAGGGGGCAATTTCACCCCTCCACTTT,CASTGGQGAISPLHF,TRBV5-1,TRBJ1-6,-,TRBD1
TGCGCCAGCAGCCAACAGGGCAGGAACACTGAAGCTTTCTTT,CASSQQGRNTEAFF,TRBV5-1,TRBJ1-1,-,-